Each of the 27 T cell receptor beta chains below was sequenced from the same sample in a study of T cells in tumors after PD-1 blockade. Time point defined: first of two post-therapy site-matched biopsies roughly 2 months apart. TCRdb's copy holds only in-frame clones and misses some; the assay was immunoSEQ multiplex PCR. The sample lists thousands of clones, 70% to 80% occurring once. The material was tumor tissue, obtained after anti-PD-1 treatment. The origin of the receptors is a human donor with basal cell carcinoma.

This clone occurred a few times. The chain links TRBV2 to TRBJ2-1, with 10 bases fitting TRBD2. Germline V lookup: CDR1 SNHLY, CDR2 FYNNEI. The length of the CDR3 is 13 residues. The V and J ends lost 5 bases and 12 bases, in that order; junction bases with no gene match: 7. This CDR3 is CASSPSSGGRQFF. The CDR3, as DNA: TGTGCCAGCAGTCCTTCTAGCGGGGGCAGGCAGTTCTTC.

The gene calls are TRBV5-6 and TRBJ2-2, with 8 bases aligning to TRBD1. This CDR3 spans 17 amino acids. Germline CDR1 is SGHDT and CDR2 is YYEEEE. Germline trimming cut 6 bases from V and 2 bases from J; bases unmatched to any gene: 12. The CDR3 nucleotides read TGTGCCAGCAACAAACGCGACAGGGGTTCCAACACCGGGGAGCTGTTTTTT. Its protein product is CASNKRDRGSNTGELFF.

The V and J genes are TRBV3-1 (or the pseudogene TRBV3-2) and TRBJ2-1; 7 bases match TRBD1. The J segment lost 7 bases and the V segment lost 1 base, leaving 10 bases of the junction unmatched. The CDR3 loop spans 16 amino acids. Germline loops: CDR1 LGHDT, CDR2 YNNKEL (reference sequence). CDR3 protein: CASSQAGYRGSNEQFF. CDR3 bases: TGTGCCAGCAGCCAAGCCGGATACAGGGGCAGTAATGAGCAGTTCTTC.

In its sample, this clone was seen a few times. The gene calls are TRBV10-3 and TRBJ2-1; possible D gene TRBD1, 6 bases. The V gene's germline CDR1 is ENHRY and CDR2 SYGVKD. The CDR3 covers 13 residues. The V end lost 3 bases, the J end lost 8 bases, and 11 bases lay between the germline ends. CDR3 loop: CAISEAGAYEQFF. CDR3 nucleotides: TGTGCCATCAGTGAAGCAGGGGCCTATGAGCAGTTCTTC.

V and J are TRBV19 and TRBJ2-1, with a tentative D call TRBD1 (6 bases). This CDR3 has 14 amino acids. The germline V gene has CDR1 LNHDA and CDR2 SQIVND (reference sequence). V dropped 3 bases and J dropped 10 bases, with 16 bases sitting between them. The CDR3 DNA reads as TGTGCCAGTAGTATCCTGACAGGCAACTTGGAGCAGTTCTTC. Its protein is CASSILTGNLEQFF.

This clone counts as medium-sized. V is TRBV7-9 and J is TRBJ2-5; 11 bases match TRBD2. Germline V gene sequence: CDR1 SEHNR, CDR2 FQNEAQ (reference sequence). The CDR3 has 15 residues. V lost 5 bases to trimming and J lost 2 bases; unmatched junction nucleotides: 4. The CDR3 sequence: CASSLGLAEQETQYF. The CDR3 bases are TGTGCCAGCAGCCTGGGACTAGCGGAACAAGAGACCCAGTACTTC.

The chain uses TRBV18 and TRBJ1-6; D call uncertain. V gave up 1 base and J gave up 7 bases, with 5 bases separating them. The CDR3 spans 13 residues. Per the germline V gene, CDR1 is KGHSH and CDR2 is LQKENI. CDR3 loop: CASSPRLNSPLHF. Written as DNA, the CDR3 is TGTGCCAGCTCACCACGGCTGAATTCACCCCTCCACTTT.

The chain has TRBV5-8 and TRBJ2-5; D perhaps matches TRBD2 (7 bases). Trimming removed 6 bases from V and 2 bases from J, with 20 bases in between. Germline V CDR1 and CDR2: SGHTS, YDEGEE. The CDR3 length is 16 residues. CDR3 in amino acids: CASNLDRSGGQETQYF. DNA for the CDR3: TGTGCCAGCAACCTCGACAGGTCCGGGGGGCAAGAGACCCAGTACTTC.

The chain employs TRBV29-1 and TRBJ2-1, with a weak D call TRBD1 (5 bases). Germline CDR1 is SQVTM and CDR2 is ANQGSEA. There are 14 residues in the CDR3. Trimming left V 5 bases short and J 5 bases short, with 16 bases between. The CDR3: CSVFTRGLNNEQFF. CDR3 DNA: TGCAGCGTTTTTACAAGGGGTTTAAACAATGAGCAGTTCTTC.

This clone qualifies as large. Other DNA sequences within the sample encode an identical CDR3. The V and J genes are TRBV28 and TRBJ1-5; D unclear. CDR1 and CDR2 from the germline V gene are MDHEN and SYDVKM. V gave up 3 bases and J gave up 10 bases, with 1 base separating them. The CDR3 is 9 residues long. The CDR3 DNA is TGTGCCAGCAGTTTCCCCCAGCATTTT. Amino acids: CASSFPQHF.

The chain employs TRBV30 and TRBJ1-5; D perhaps matches TRBD1 (5 bases). Trimming took off 4 bases at V and 3 bases at J, with 19 bases between the two ends. The CDR3 totals 16 residues. In germline, CDR1 is GTSNPN, CDR2 SVGIG (reference sequence). The CDR3 reads CAWTARGGISNQPQHF. CDR3 DNA sequence: TGTGCCTGGACCGCACGGGGGGGGATCTCCAATCAGCCCCAGCATTTT. The entire variable domain, with the rest obtained from reference TRBV30 and TRBJ1-5, is as follows: SQTIHQWPATLVQPVGSPLSLECTVEGTSNPNLYWYRQAAGRGLQLLFYSVGIGQISSEVPQNLSASRPQDRQFILSSKKLLLSDSGFYLCAWTARGGISNQPQHFGDGTRLSIL.

This CDR3 reads CASSFGGLVTEAFF. In DNA form, the CDR3 reads TGTGCCAGCAGCTTTGGAGGGCTGGTCACTGAAGCTTTCTTT. The chain couples TRBV7-2 to TRBJ1-1; D remains ambiguous. The V end lost 3 bases, the J end lost 4 bases, and 12 bases lay between the germline ends. The V gene's germline CDR1 is SGHTA and CDR2 FQGNSA. The CDR3 sequence is 14 residues long.

CDR3 region: CASSLDRVYEQYF. CDR3 nucleotides: TGTGCCAGCAGCTTGGATCGCGTCTACGAGCAGTACTTC. The chain couples TRBV5-6 to TRBJ2-7; no clear D. Trimming shortened V by 0 bases and J by 3 bases, and 7 bases separated the two germline ends. CDR1 is SGHDT and CDR2 is YYEEEE in the germline V gene. The CDR3 is made up of 13 amino acids.

This sequence joins TRBV6-6 and TRBJ2-5, with a possible D match to TRBD1 (5 bases). Trimming stripped 0 bases from V and 9 bases from J, with 11 bases between. The CDR3 spans 13 residues. Germline V gene data show CDR1 as MNHNY and CDR2 as SVGAGI (reference sequence). CDR3 amino acids: CASSYSIGAAQYF. Written as DNA, the CDR3 is TGTGCCAGCAGTTACTCGATTGGGGCGGCCCAGTACTTC.

This chain connects TRBV18 to TRBJ1-1, with 7 bases aligning to TRBD1. CDR1 KGHSH and CDR2 LQKENI come from the germline V gene. The J segment lost 5 bases and the V segment lost 5 bases, leaving 5 bases of the junction unmatched. This CDR3 is built from 13 residues. CDR3 sequence (DNA): TGTGCCAGCTCAGCGACAGGGCGGACTGAAGCTTTCTTT. Its translation is CASSATGRTEAFF.

The V gene is TRBV10-1, the J gene TRBJ1-4; D is perhaps TRBD1 (5 bases). The CDR3 length is 14 residues. The germline V and J ends were trimmed by 3 bases and 4 bases, with 9 bases remaining between them. Looked up from germline, CDR1 is WNHNN and CDR2 is SYGVQD (reference sequence). The CDR3 loop reads CASSDRDYNEKLFF. Here the CDR3 DNA reads TGCGCCAGCAGTGATCGGGACTATAATGAAAAACTGTTTTTT.

The chain is built from TRBV13 and TRBJ2-5; tentative D call: TRBD1 (6 bases). V was pared by 5 bases and J by 5 bases, with 21 bases between. Per the germline V gene, CDR1 is PRHDT and CDR2 is FYEKMQ (reference sequence). This CDR3 has 16 amino acids. Here the CDR3 DNA reads TGTGCCAGCAGCCTGAGGGTATTGGGGGCCGGCGAGACCCAGTACTTC. As protein: CASSLRVLGAGETQYF.

The chain is built from TRBV5-1 and TRBJ1-2; D is undetermined. V was cut by 0 bases and J by 4 bases, with 7 bases left in between. This CDR3 region has 13 residues. The germline V gene encodes CDR1 SGHRS and CDR2 YFSETQ. CDR3 sequence (DNA): TGCGCCAGCAGCTTGGGACCCGGCTATGGCTACACCTTC. It yields the protein CASSLGPGYGYTF.

This rearrangement joins TRBV3-1 (or the pseudogene TRBV3-2) to TRBJ2-1; 9 nucleotides agree with TRBD1. Germline values: CDR1 LGHDT, CDR2 YNNKEL (reference sequence). The J segment lost 6 bases and the V segment lost 4 bases, leaving 7 bases of the junction unmatched. CDR3 length equals 15 residues. DNA of the CDR3: TGTGCCAGCAGCCGACAGGGGGGTAATTTCAATGAGCAGTTCTTC. Its protein product is CASSRQGGNFNEQFF.

V is TRBV19 and J is TRBJ2-1; the match to TRBD1 covers 7 bases. The germline V gene encodes CDR1 LNHDA and CDR2 SQIVND (reference sequence). The CDR3 is 13 residues long. CDR3 amino acids: CASSGTGVNEQFF. The CDR3 nucleotides are TGTGCAAGCTCCGGAACAGGGGTCAATGAGCAGTTCTTC.

The gene calls are TRBV28 and TRBJ2-7, with D uncertain. V gave up 6 bases and J gave up 5 bases, with 11 bases separating them. The CDR3 has 12 amino acids. Germline V lookup: CDR1 MDHEN, CDR2 SYDVKM. The CDR3 bases are TGTGCCAGCAGCCCCGGAAGGGACGAGCAGTACTTC. Amino acid sequence: CASSPGRDEQYF.

The chain carries TRBV5-1 and TRBJ2-1; 8 bases match TRBD1. With 0 bases clipped from V and 7 bases from J, the junction kept 6 bases outside the gene matches. CDR3 length: 15 residues. In germline, CDR1 is SGHRS, CDR2 YFSETQ. In DNA, the CDR3 is TGCGCCAGCAGCTTGGTAGGACAGGGATCGAATGAGCAGTTCTTC. Translation gives CASSLVGQGSNEQFF.

In DNA form, the CDR3 reads TGTGCCAGAAGCTTTCGGACAGGCCCCAAGGAAGAGACCCAGTACTTC. Amino acid sequence: CARSFRTGPKEETQYF. This rearrangement joins TRBV5-3 to TRBJ2-5; 7 nucleotides agree with TRBD1. TRBV5-3 is marked as an open reading frame, function uncertain. There are 16 residues in the CDR3. V was clipped by 2 bases and J by 3 bases; unmatched bases: 10.

The chain carries TRBV3-1 (or the pseudogene TRBV3-2) and TRBJ2-5; D is unresolved. CDR3 length: 17 residues. The germline CDR1 and CDR2 sequences are LGHDT and YNNKEL (reference sequence). Trimming cost V 0 bases and J 2 bases, with 16 bases left between them. CDR3: CASSQDLVRPGQETQYF. In DNA form, the CDR3 reads TGTGCCAGCAGCCAAGATCTCGTCCGACCTGGACAAGAGACCCAGTACTTC.

This clone was observed a handful of times. This rearrangement joins TRBV6-5 to TRBJ1-5; D possibly corresponds to TRBD1 (5 bases). Germline CDR1 and CDR2: MNHEY and SVGAGI. The V gene lost 8 bases and the J gene lost 1 base, with 12 bases spanning the gap. The length of the CDR3 is 14 residues. The CDR3 sequence: CASLGRQSNQPQHF. CDR3 bases: TGTGCCAGCTTGGGACGACAAAGCAATCAGCCCCAGCATTTT.

This clone was seen only a few times. The chain recombines TRBV5-6 with TRBJ1-1; D perhaps matches TRBD1 (5 bases). This CDR3 has 15 amino acids. CDR1 and CDR2 from the germline V gene are SGHDT and YYEEEE. Trimming removed 1 base from V and 1 base from J, with 11 bases in between. For the CDR3, the DNA is TGTGCCAGCAGCTTGAGGGTAAGGGGGAACACTGAAGCTTTCTTT. It yields the protein CASSLRVRGNTEAFF. Based on the CDR3 plus reference TRBV5-6 and TRBJ1-1, the full variable domain is DAGVTQSPTHLIKTRGQQVTLRCSPKSGHDTVSWYQQALGQGPQFIFQYYEEEERQRGNFPDRFSGHQFPNYSSELNVNALLLGDSALYLCASSLRVRGNTEAFFGQGTRLTVV.

By frequency in the sample, this clone is large (0.1 to 1%). The rearrangement joins TRBV4-1 to TRBJ2-3; 10 bases are a match to TRBD2. In germline, CDR1 is MGHRA, CDR2 YSYEKL. The length of the CDR3 is 15 residues. Trimming removed 5 bases from V and 2 bases from J; junction bases left unmatched: 4. CDR3 bases: TGCGCCAGCAGCTACCTAGCGGGGGCCACAGATACGCAGTATTTT. Residues: CASSYLAGATDTQYF.